The T cell receptor beta chain described here comes from a study of blood T cell repertoires in COVID-19. Turning to the study itself: COVID-19 samples collected from the United States, Italy and Spain covered acute and convalescent phases. T cells, B-cell-depleted T cells, or PBMCs provided the cDNA or gDNA that served as material.

The germline V and J ends were trimmed by 5 bases and 8 bases, with 12 bases remaining between them. The CDR3 totals 12 residues. CDR1 and CDR2 (germline): SQVTM, ANQGSEA. In the original analysis: Reference gene primers were amplified, and this amplification served to estimate nucleated cell counts. The repertoire was sequenced with immunoSEQ multiplex PCR; TCRdb's copy has only in-frame clones and lacks some. V, J and clone size reflect that table, while D and trimming were determined from the DNA. The repertoire holds 55,000 to 75,000 clones, with less than 80% as singletons. This clone was observed a single time.

This sequence originates from a man in his 60s with acute or convalescent COVID-19. This chain connects TRBV29-1 to TRBJ1-4; possible D gene TRBD1, 5 bases. The material sequenced was peripheral blood. The CDR3 nucleotides read TGCAGCGTTCTAGGACAAGGCGAAAAACTGTTTTTT. Encoded protein: CSVLGQGEKLFF.